The 10 T cell receptor beta chains presented below share a single source sample, sequenced in a study of human CD4 T cells and Enterobacteriaceae. Sorting took every CD4+ cell except CD45RA+CCR7+CD95- naive cells, reaching over 95% purity. TCRdb keeps only in-frame clones here, not all; method: immunoSEQ multiplex PCR. This sample carries about 29,000 clones, just under 85% of them seen once, and the ten largest clones take roughly 1.8%. Sequencing input: memory CD4+ T cells from blood. The receptors stem from a human donor in good health.

The chain carries TRBV11-2 and TRBJ2-1, with 9 bases matching TRBD2. Looked up from germline, CDR1 is SGHAT and CDR2 is FQNNGV. J was trimmed by 9 bases and V by 3 bases; bases with no gene match: 9. The CDR3 is 15 residues long. The CDR3 DNA reads as TGTGCCAGCAGCTTGAATAGCGGGAGTGGGGGTGAGCAGTTCTTC. It encodes CASSLNSGSGGEQFF. Full variable domain (missing parts from reference TRBV11-2 and TRBJ2-1): EAGVAQSPRYKIIEKRQSVAFWCNPISGHATLYWYQQILGQGPKLLIQFQNNGVVDDSQLPKDRFSAERLKGVDSTLKIQPAKLEDSAVYLCASSLNSGSGGEQFFGPGTRLTVL.

This clone was counted between two and nine times. The chain couples TRBV5-1 to TRBJ1-1; 9 nucleotides align to TRBD1. The CDR3 is 15 residues long. Germline trimming cut 4 bases from V and 4 bases from J; bases unmatched to any gene: 8. CDR1 is SGHRS and CDR2 is YFSETQ in the germline V gene. CDR3 sequence: CASSETGGLSTEAFF. The CDR3 DNA reads as TGCGCCAGCAGCGAGACAGGGGGTTTATCCACTGAAGCTTTCTTT.

The chain carries TRBV2 and TRBJ2-5; D may be TRBD1 or TRBD2 (5 bases each). The CDR3 has 14 residues. The germline V gene has CDR1 SNHLY and CDR2 FYNNEI. The ends were cut back, 6 bases at V and 2 bases at J, with 13 bases in the middle. DNA for the CDR3: TGTGCCAGCAGCTCGGGGCCGTTTCAAGAGACCCAGTACTTC. Its protein is CASSSGPFQETQYF.

This rearrangement joins TRBV9 to TRBJ2-3; D is possibly TRBD1 (7 bases). CDR3 length: 16 residues. Germline V CDR1 and CDR2: SGDLS, YYNGEE. V lost 4 bases, J lost 3 bases, and 18 bases lay in between. CDR3 in DNA: TGTGCCAGCAGCTTCAGGGGGGTGGTGGGGACAGATACGCAGTATTTT. Translation gives CASSFRGVVGTDTQYF.

The chain links TRBV5-5 to TRBJ1-5; 7 bases agree with TRBD1. With 0 bases clipped from V and 7 bases from J, the junction kept 7 bases outside the gene matches. Per germline, CDR1 SGHKS and CDR2 YYEKEE (reference sequence). The CDR3 sequence is 15 residues long. Here the CDR3 reads CASSLGSPGQQPQHF. CDR3 bases: TGTGCCAGCAGCTTGGGGTCACCGGGACAGCAGCCCCAGCATTTT. Full variable domain (remainder filled in from reference TRBV5-5 and TRBJ1-5): DAGVTQSPTHLIKTRGQQVTLRCSPISGHKSVSWYQQVLGQGPQFIFQYYEKEERGRGNFPDRFSARQFPNYSSELNVNALLLGDSALYLCASSLGSPGQQPQHFGDGTRLSIL.

The rearrangement joins TRBV11-2 to TRBJ2-3; 12 bases agree with TRBD1. The CDR3 has 15 residues. The germline V gene encodes CDR1 SGHAT and CDR2 FQNNGV. Losses at the gene ends were 5 bases for V and 4 bases for J; bases not matched to a gene: 4. The CDR3 loop is CASSLGTGGADTQYF. CDR3 nucleotide sequence: TGTGCCAGCAGCCTGGGGACAGGGGGCGCAGATACGCAGTATTTT.

The rearrangement uses TRBV6-1 and TRBJ2-3; no definite D call. In germline, CDR1 is MNHNS, CDR2 SASEGT. V was pared by 3 bases and J by 1 base, with 5 bases between. This CDR3 region has 13 residues. CDR3 residues: CASSEQGTDTQYF. CDR3 bases: TGTGCCAGCAGTGAGCAGGGCACAGATACGCAGTATTTT.

This clone appeared a few times. J is TRBJ2-5 and V is TRBV5-4; 8 bases are shared with TRBD2. The germline V gene has CDR1 SGHNT and CDR2 YYREEE (reference sequence). CDR3 length: 13 residues. V was pared by 5 bases and J by 1 base, with 1 base of the junction left unmatched. This CDR3 reads CASRLAGQETQYF. For the CDR3, the DNA is TGTGCCAGCAGGCTAGCGGGCCAAGAGACCCAGTACTTC.

The J gene is TRBJ2-1, the V gene TRBV19, with D possibly being TRBD2 (5 bases). This CDR3 has 11 amino acids. Germline CDR1 reads LNHDA; CDR2 reads SQIVND (reference sequence). Deletions cut 4 bases from V and 10 bases from J, with 8 bases between. CDR3 DNA sequence: TGTGCCAGTAGTAGCGGGCTGGAGCAGTTCTTC. Translating it yields CASSSGLEQFF.

The CDR3 spells CASASVGAGNQPQHF. In nucleotides, the CDR3 is TGTGCCAGTGCAAGCGTAGGGGCTGGCAATCAGCCCCAGCATTTT. V usage is TRBV19 and J usage is TRBJ1-5; D might be TRBD1 (5 bases). Germline V CDR1 and CDR2: LNHDA, SQIVND (reference sequence). There are 15 residues in the CDR3. V was trimmed by 8 bases and J by 2 bases, leaving 16 bases between them.